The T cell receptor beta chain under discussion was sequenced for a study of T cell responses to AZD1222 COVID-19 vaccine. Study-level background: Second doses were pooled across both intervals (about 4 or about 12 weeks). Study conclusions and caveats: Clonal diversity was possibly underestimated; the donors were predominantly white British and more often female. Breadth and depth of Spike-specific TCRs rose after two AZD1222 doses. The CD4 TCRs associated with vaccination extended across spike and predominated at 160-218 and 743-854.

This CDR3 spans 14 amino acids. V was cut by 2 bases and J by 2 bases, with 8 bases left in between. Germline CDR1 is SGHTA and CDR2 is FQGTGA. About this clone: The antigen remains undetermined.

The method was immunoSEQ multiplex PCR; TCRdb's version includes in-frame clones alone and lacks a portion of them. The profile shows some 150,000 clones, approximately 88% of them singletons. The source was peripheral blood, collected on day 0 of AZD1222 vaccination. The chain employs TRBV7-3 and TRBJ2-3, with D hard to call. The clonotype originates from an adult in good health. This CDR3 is CASSLVGLTDTQYF. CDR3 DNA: TGTGCCAGCAGCTTAGTTGGGCTCACAGATACGCAGTATTTT.